This T cell receptor (beta chain) was found in a study of early T cells in non-severe SARS-CoV-2 infection. This clonotype has only a few counts. Germline trimming cut 3 bases from V and 5 bases from J; bases unmatched to any gene: 3. Looked up from germline, CDR1 is SGHVS and CDR2 is FNYEAQ. The CDR3 has 14 residues. MiXCR, applied by TCRdb to the 5' RACE reads, yields one record per CDR3 protein. The table lists tens of thousands of distinct CDR3 sequences, roughly 18% of them singletons. The TCR originated in an adult who was a healthcare worker with PCR-confirmed SARS-CoV-2 infection or an uninfected control (not recorded which). The sequencing used whole blood, collected at baseline. The rearrangement joins TRBV7-6 to TRBJ2-1, with 8 nucleotides matching TRBD2. The CDR3 loop is CASSLAGGNNEQFF. Here the CDR3 DNA reads TGTGCCAGCAGCTTGGCGGGGGGAAACAATGAGCAGTTCTTC.